These T cell receptor beta chains were read from a single sample in a study of blood T cell repertoires in COVID-19. The repertoire was sequenced with immunoSEQ multiplex PCR; TCRdb's copy has only in-frame clones and lacks some. The sample lists 200,000 to 250,000 clones, 75% to 90% occurring once. The sample taken for sequencing was peripheral blood. These receptor sequences come from a woman in her 70s with COVID-19, enrolled during active disease. Both conserved end residues are part of each CDR3. Fields, in order: D gene, clone size, CDR3 length, V gene, J gene, CDR3 DNA, CDR3 protein. D genes are given only for firm matches. Part of the rows lack a size; the others show once, few, many or a class for expanded clones.

d_call: TRBD2
clone_size: .
cdr3_length: 14
v_call: TRBV19
j_call: TRBJ2-7
cdr3_nt: TGTGCCAGTAGTTGGGCTAGCGGGGACTACGAGCAGTACTTC
cdr3_aa: CASSWASGDYEQYF

d_call: TRBD1
clone_size: .
cdr3_length: 18
v_call: TRBV27
j_call: TRBJ1-4
cdr3_nt: TGTGCCAGCAGTCTGCATCTAGACAGGGGGCGGACCGGTGAAAAACTGTTTTTT
cdr3_aa: CASSLHLDRGRTGEKLFF

d_call: .
clone_size: .
cdr3_length: 15
v_call: TRBV24-1
j_call: TRBJ2-3
cdr3_nt: TGTGCCACCAGTGATGGAGGGACCAGCACAGATACGCAGTATTTT
cdr3_aa: CATSDGGTSTDTQYF

d_call: .
clone_size: .
cdr3_length: 14
v_call: TRBV5-1
j_call: TRBJ1-4
cdr3_nt: TGCGCCAGCAGCTTTCCGGGAGCGAGCGAAAAACTGTTTTTT
cdr3_aa: CASSFPGASEKLFF

d_call: TRBD1
clone_size: .
cdr3_length: 14
v_call: TRBV5-1
j_call: TRBJ2-4
cdr3_nt: TGCGCCAGCAGCTTATCGACAGGGCAAAACATTCAGTACTTC
cdr3_aa: CASSLSTGQNIQYF

d_call: TRBD1
clone_size: .
cdr3_length: 15
v_call: TRBV19
j_call: TRBJ2-1
cdr3_nt: TGTGCCAGTAGCGGACAGGGAATTTCCTTCAATGAGCAGTTCTTC
cdr3_aa: CASSGQGISFNEQFF

d_call: TRBD1
clone_size: .
cdr3_length: 16
v_call: TRBV10-1
j_call: TRBJ2-1
cdr3_nt: TGCGCCAGCAGTGATTCGGGACAGGGGGCCGGTAATGAGCAGTTCTTC
cdr3_aa: CASSDSGQGAGNEQFF

d_call: .
clone_size: .
cdr3_length: 17
v_call: TRBV12-1
j_call: TRBJ2-2
cdr3_nt: TGTGCCAGCAGCCCCGGGAGGACAGCAGCGAACACCGGGGAGCTGTTTTTT
cdr3_aa: CASSPGRTAANTGELFF

d_call: TRBD1
clone_size: .
cdr3_length: 16
v_call: TRBV28
j_call: TRBJ1-1
cdr3_nt: TGTGCCAGCACCACCATGTTTGGGACAGGGTACACTGAAGCTTTCTTT
cdr3_aa: CASTTMFGTGYTEAFF

d_call: .
clone_size: .
cdr3_length: 12
v_call: TRBV21-1
j_call: TRBJ1-2
cdr3_nt: TGTGCCATCATGCTCCTCCGGACAGGGGGTACCTTC
cdr3_aa: CAIMLLRTGGTF

d_call: .
clone_size: once
cdr3_length: 14
v_call: TRBV18
j_call: TRBJ2-5
cdr3_nt: TGTGCCAGCTCACCAATCGTAGGGGCGGAGACCCAGTACTTC
cdr3_aa: CASSPIVGAETQYF

d_call: .
clone_size: .
cdr3_length: 18
v_call: TRBV19
j_call: TRBJ2-2
cdr3_nt: TGTGCCAGTAGTACCCGGCGGGCGGCAGACGCGAACACCGGGGAGCTGTTTTTT
cdr3_aa: CASSTRRAADANTGELFF

d_call: .
clone_size: .
cdr3_length: 13
v_call: TRBV10-3
j_call: TRBJ1-1
cdr3_nt: TGTGCCATCACGCAGACAGTGAACACTGAAGCTTTCTTT
cdr3_aa: CAITQTVNTEAFF

d_call: TRBD1
clone_size: .
cdr3_length: 15
v_call: TRBV7-9
j_call: TRBJ2-7
cdr3_nt: TGTGCCAGCAGCGGAGGGACAGGGTCCCTCTACGAGCAGTACTTC
cdr3_aa: CASSGGTGSLYEQYF

d_call: TRBD2
clone_size: .
cdr3_length: 14
v_call: TRBV11-3
j_call: TRBJ2-1
cdr3_nt: TGTGCCAGCTCGTCTAGCGGGGGATACAATGAGCAGTTCTTC
cdr3_aa: CASSSSGGYNEQFF

d_call: TRBD2
clone_size: .
cdr3_length: 15
v_call: TRBV18
j_call: TRBJ2-7
cdr3_nt: TGTGCCAGCTCACCAAATATCGGACTAGCTTATGAGCAGTACTTC
cdr3_aa: CASSPNIGLAYEQYF

d_call: TRBD1
clone_size: .
cdr3_length: 16
v_call: TRBV7-9
j_call: TRBJ1-2
cdr3_nt: TGTGCCAGCAGCCTGACGAAGGGGGCGGTTAACTATGGCTACACCTTC
cdr3_aa: CASSLTKGAVNYGYTF

d_call: .
clone_size: .
cdr3_length: 13
v_call: TRBV6-4
j_call: TRBJ2-2
cdr3_nt: TGTGCCAGCAGGACTGAGGGCACCGGGGAGCTGTTTTTT
cdr3_aa: CASRTEGTGELFF

d_call: TRBD1
clone_size: .
cdr3_length: 15
v_call: TRBV5-6
j_call: TRBJ1-2
cdr3_nt: TGTGCCAGCAGACCCTCCGGGACAGCGAGTTATGGCTACACCTTC
cdr3_aa: CASRPSGTASYGYTF

d_call: .
clone_size: .
cdr3_length: 15
v_call: TRBV6-1
j_call: TRBJ1-6
cdr3_nt: TGTGCCAGCAGTGAAGGCAGGCCCAGTTATTCACCCCTCCACTTT
cdr3_aa: CASSEGRPSYSPLHF

d_call: TRBD2
clone_size: .
cdr3_length: 15
v_call: TRBV3-1/TRBV3-2
j_call: TRBJ2-3
cdr3_nt: TGTGCCAGCAGCCTTAGACTAGCTGGGGGAGATACGCAGTATTTT
cdr3_aa: CASSLRLAGGDTQYF

d_call: .
clone_size: .
cdr3_length: 14
v_call: TRBV28
j_call: TRBJ1-6
cdr3_nt: TGTGCCAGCAGTATCAGGGCACGGGGGTCACCCCTCCACTTT
cdr3_aa: CASSIRARGSPLHF

d_call: .
clone_size: .
cdr3_length: 17
v_call: TRBV27
j_call: TRBJ1-5
cdr3_nt: TGTGCCAGCAGTTTAAAGGGGACATACTATAGCAATCAGCCCCAGCATTTT
cdr3_aa: CASSLKGTYYSNQPQHF

d_call: .
clone_size: .
cdr3_length: 15
v_call: TRBV18
j_call: TRBJ1-1
cdr3_nt: TGTGCCAGCTCACCACCGCAGGGGCGTAACACTGAAGCTTTCTTT
cdr3_aa: CASSPPQGRNTEAFF

d_call: .
clone_size: few
cdr3_length: 13
v_call: TRBV12-3/TRBV12-4
j_call: TRBJ1-2
cdr3_nt: TGTGCCAGCCTCAGGGAGGGGGTATATGGCTACACCTTC
cdr3_aa: CASLREGVYGYTF

d_call: TRBD1
clone_size: .
cdr3_length: 16
v_call: TRBV24-1
j_call: TRBJ1-4
cdr3_nt: TGTGCCACGACCCGGGACAGGGTTACAACTAATGAAAAACTGTTTTTT
cdr3_aa: CATTRDRVTTNEKLFF

d_call: TRBD2
clone_size: .
cdr3_length: 15
v_call: TRBV6-5
j_call: TRBJ2-7
cdr3_nt: TGTGCCAGCAGCCGCGTGGTAGCGGGTGCCTACGAGCAGTACTTC
cdr3_aa: CASSRVVAGAYEQYF

d_call: TRBD1
clone_size: .
cdr3_length: 16
v_call: TRBV24-1
j_call: TRBJ1-2
cdr3_nt: TGTGCCACCAGTGATTCCACGGGACAGGGGGCAGATGGCTACACCTTC
cdr3_aa: CATSDSTGQGADGYTF

d_call: .
clone_size: .
cdr3_length: 12
v_call: TRBV19
j_call: TRBJ1-1
cdr3_nt: TGTGCCGGGAAGGGGGAGGGCACTGAAGCTTTCTTT
cdr3_aa: CAGKGEGTEAFF